Listed below are T cell receptor beta chains from one sample, sequenced in a study of blood T cell repertoires in COVID-19. Libraries were prepared by immunoSEQ multiplex PCR; TCRdb keeps only in-frame clonotypes and omits some of them. The sample carries a few hundred thousand clones, roughly 90% recorded once. Sequencing used peripheral blood. Every receptor here comes from a man between 65 and 79 years old with acute or convalescent COVID-19. Each CDR3 is given without its conserved first and last residue. A D gene is named only where the DNA matches it firmly.

V gene	D gene	J gene	CDR3 protein
TRBV4-1	.	TRBJ2-1	ASSQEGQAGHPSYNEQF
TRBV7-3	.	TRBJ2-3	ASAEGSGTDTQY
TRBV19	.	TRBJ1-5	ASSQAPSLRNNQPQH
TRBV18	TRBD1	TRBJ1-2	ASSPLTGGSYGYT
TRBV5-6	TRBD2	TRBJ2-1	ASSDLGLAGDNEQF
TRBV7-2	.	TRBJ1-3	ASSLPRSSGNTIY
TRBV12-3/TRBV12-4	TRBD2	TRBJ2-1	ASRTGGYNEQF
TRBV14	TRBD1	TRBJ2-1	ASSQAGRGEQF
TRBV3-1/TRBV3-2	.	TRBJ1-2	ASSQSAGASGYT
TRBV5-1	.	TRBJ1-1	ASSGGVGDTEAF
TRBV19	TRBD2	TRBJ2-4	ASSIPSGTNIQY
TRBV3-1/TRBV3-2	TRBD2	TRBJ2-5	ASSQGGTPRETQY
TRBV6-5	.	TRBJ1-2	ATQRAGNGYT
TRBV24-1	.	TRBJ2-5	ATSDPSGDGETQY
TRBV9	TRBD1	TRBJ1-2	ASTTTGTAFYGYT
TRBV7-9	TRBD1	TRBJ1-2	ASSSGQGAGYGYT
TRBV2	TRBD1	TRBJ1-2	ASSVGQGDYGYT
TRBV11-2	.	TRBJ2-1	ASSVTGARNEQF
TRBV18	.	TRBJ1-5	ASSPGEIRNQPQH
TRBV9	.	TRBJ2-2	ASSPTGQNTGELF
TRBV30	TRBD2	TRBJ2-1	ACGTSGSSEQF
TRBV19	TRBD1	TRBJ2-7	ASSARDRFSYEQY
TRBV5-8	.	TRBJ1-3	ASSLGYSGNTIY
TRBV3-1/TRBV3-2	TRBD2	TRBJ2-7	ASSQVGAGGYEQY
TRBV19	.	TRBJ2-2	ASSSAGVGGELF
TRBV3-1/TRBV3-2	.	TRBJ1-5	ASSQAPGQPQH